These 15 T cell receptor beta chains came from one sample sequenced in a study of T cell repertoires in cytomegalovirus infection. TCRdb reanalysed the reads using MiXCR and keeps one entry per CDR3 protein. The sample lists 900,000 to 950,000 distinct CDR3 sequences, less than 40% seen once, with over 12% in the top ten. Antigens for these TCRs are unknown. The source material was cultured CD8+ T cells from PBMCs, sampled from culture after CMV antigen stimulation. The receptors were sampled from a human donor in good health (CMV status not recorded). Some clones in this sample may be carry-over from other donors' samples.

The V gene is TRBV29-1, the J gene TRBJ1-2; D ambiguous. Trimming took 5 bases from V and 4 from J, leaving 11 bases between them. CDR3 length: 12 amino acids. Germline V lookup: CDR1 SQVTM, CDR2 ANQGSEA. The CDR3 sequence: CSVRSSVYGYTF. DNA for the CDR3: TGCAGCGTTCGAAGCTCTGTCTATGGCTACACCTTC.

This clonotype was observed many times. This rearrangement joins TRBV7-6 to TRBJ2-5, with TRBD2 matching 8 bases. V lost 3 bases and J lost 0; bases outside the gene matches: 6. CDR3 size: 16 residues. Looked up from germline, CDR1 is SGHVS and CDR2 is FNYEAQ. The CDR3 bases are TGTGCCAGCAGCTTGAGGGAGCGGGAGTACCAAGAGACCCAGTACTTC. It translates to CASSLREREYQETQYF.

This clonotype was observed a few times. V gene TRBV6-1 combines with J gene TRBJ2-1, with TRBD2 matching 10 bases. This CDR3 contains 16 residues. Looked up from germline, CDR1 is MNHNS and CDR2 is SASEGT. The V segment lost 2 bases and the J segment 3 bases; nucleotides outside the gene matches: 4. CDR3 coding DNA: TGTGCCAGCAGTGAATGGACTAGCGGATTCTACAATGAGCAGTTCTTC. Its translation: CASSEWTSGFYNEQFF.

The rearrangement uses TRBV2 and TRBJ1-4, with TRBD1 identical over 8 bases. This CDR3 has 13 amino acids. Germline V lookup: CDR1 SNHLY, CDR2 FYNNEI. J gave up 7 bases and V 10 bases, and 8 bases lay outside the gene matches. The CDR3 coding sequence is TGTGCCACCTGGGGTGACAGGGGTGAAAAACTGTTTTTT. Translation gives CATWGDRGEKLFF.

The rearrangement joins TRBV9 to TRBJ1-1, with 8 positions matching TRBD1. The CDR3 runs 15 residues. V lost 1 base to trimming and J lost 5 bases; unmatched junction nucleotides: 7. Looked up from germline, CDR1 is SGDLS and CDR2 is YYNGEE. CDR3 bases: TGTGCCAGCAGCGTAAGTGACAGGGGTAAGACTGAAGCTTTCTTT. The encoded protein is CASSVSDRGKTEAFF. Filled out from reference TRBV9 and TRBJ1-1, the complete variable domain reads DSGVTQTPKHLITATGQRVTLRCSPRSGDLSVYWYQQSLDQGLQFLIQYYNGEERAKGNILERFSAQQFPDLHSELNLSSLELGDSALYFCASSVSDRGKTEAFFGQGTRLTVV.

This rearrangement joins TRBV5-8 to TRBJ2-3; 10 nucleotides line up with TRBD1. J gave up 2 bases and V 4 bases, and 7 bases lay outside the gene matches. Germline assignment: CDR1 SGHTS and CDR2 YDEGEE. The CDR3 runs to 16 residues. Here the CDR3 DNA reads TGTGCCAGCAGCCTCGGGACAGGGGTTTTCACAGATACGCAGTATTTT. Its protein product is CASSLGTGVFTDTQYF.

The J gene is TRBJ1-2, the V gene TRBV29-1; D not resolved. The germline gives CDR1 SQVTM, CDR2 ANQGSEA. This CDR3 is built from 12 residues. V lost 7 bases and J lost 0, with 9 bases in between. The CDR3 nucleotides read TGCAGCGGCCTTAGATCTAACTATGGCTACACCTTC. Its protein is CSGLRSNYGYTF.

This chain connects TRBV29-1 to TRBJ2-7; 7 nucleotides agree with TRBD1. The V and J ends lost 7 bases and 6 bases, in that order; junction bases with no gene match: 6. CDR3 size: 11 residues. The germline V gene encodes CDR1 SQVTM and CDR2 ANQGSEA. The CDR3 reads CSAWTGSEQYV. CDR3 nucleotides: TGCAGCGCTTGGACAGGCTCCGAGCAGTACGTC.

This clonotype was recorded a few times. The genes are TRBV12-5 and TRBJ1-1, with 7 bases that match TRBD1. Germline V gene lookup returns CDR1 LGHNT and CDR2 FRNRAP. CDR3 size: 17 residues. J gave up 3 bases and V 3 bases, and 13 bases lay outside the gene matches. The CDR3 loop is CASGFNLEGASDTEAFF. In nucleotides, the CDR3 is TGTGCTAGTGGTTTTAACTTGGAGGGGGCGTCTGACACTGAAGCTTTCTTT.

This clonotype was seen a handful of times. Written as DNA, the CDR3 is TGCGCCAGCAGCCAGAGCGCTGGAAACACCATATATTTT. Its protein is CASSQSAGNTIYF. This rearrangement joins TRBV4-1 to TRBJ1-3; the D is unclear. Between the trimmed V and J ends, which lost 3 bases and 2 bases, there was a span of 5 bases. From germline, CDR1 is MGHRA and CDR2 YSYEKL. The CDR3 covers 13 residues.

This clonotype occurred a few times. The rearrangement uses TRBV7-8 and TRBJ2-1; D is tentatively TRBD1 or TRBD2 (5 bases each). The V and J ends lost 6 bases and 0 bases respectively, with 12 bases between them. The CDR3 length is 15 residues. Germline V lookup: CDR1 SGHVS, CDR2 FQNEAQ. The CDR3 DNA reads as TGTGCCAGCAGTTGGGACCGACCCTCCTACAATGAGCAGTTCTTC. Amino acid sequence: CASSWDRPSYNEQFF.

The CDR3 sequence: CATSSGRENGELFF. Here the CDR3 DNA reads TGTGCCACCAGCAGTGGCAGGGAGAACGGGGAGCTGTTTTTT. V gene TRBV15 combines with J gene TRBJ2-2; possibly TRBD1 or TRBD2 for D (5 bases each). Germline V gene data show CDR1 as LNHNV and CDR2 as YYDKDF (reference sequence). The CDR3 length is 14 residues. V lost 3 bases, J lost 7 bases, and 12 bases lay in between.

This clonotype was found many times. CDR3 loop: CASSLGSPQVAYEQYF. The CDR3 DNA follows: TGTGCCAGCAGTTTAGGAAGTCCCCAGGTAGCCTACGAGCAGTACTTC. V gene TRBV12-3 or TRBV12-4 combines with J gene TRBJ2-7; D is undetermined. The CDR3 length is 16 residues. The V gene lost 1 base and the J gene lost 2 bases, with 15 bases spanning the gap.

This clonotype was recorded a few times. The chain employs TRBV29-1 and TRBJ1-5, with D maybe TRBD1 (6 bases). CDR1 and CDR2 from the germline V gene are SQVTM and ANQGSEA. Trimming shortened V by 5 bases and J by 5 bases, and 13 bases separated the two germline ends. The CDR3 sequence is 13 residues long. The CDR3 reads CSVQGRSDQPQHF. The CDR3 region has the DNA TGCAGCGTTCAGGGGAGGAGTGATCAGCCCCAGCATTTT.

This clonotype is a singleton in its sample. V and J are TRBV12-3 or TRBV12-4 and TRBJ2-2; 11 positions agree with TRBD1. With V trimmed by 11 bases and J by 5 bases, 7 bases remained unmatched. This CDR3 spans 14 amino acids. The DNA for the CDR3 is TGTGCCGACACGGGACAGGGGGGGACCGGGGAGCTGTTTTTT. Protein product: CADTGQGGTGELFF.